Presented here are 11 T cell receptor beta chains from one specimen sequenced in a study of OX40 agonist ivuxolimab in advanced cancers. Profiling relied on immunoSEQ multiplex PCR, and the TCRdb table lists in-frame clones only, not all of them. The sample consists of about 73,000 clones, roughly 90% of them appearing once. The starting material was CD4+ or CD8+ T cells sorted from blood, obtained in a trial of the OX40 agonist ivuxolimab. Receptors originate from an adult with an advanced solid tumor such as melanoma, head and neck, liver or kidney cancer.

This chain uses TRBV30 with TRBJ1-3; D ambiguous. The CDR3 has 13 residues. Germline assignment: CDR1 GTSNPN and CDR2 SVGIG (reference sequence). V lost 2 bases to trimming and J lost 2 bases, with 7 bases between them. CDR3 protein: CAWSKGPGNTIYF. The CDR3 DNA is TGTGCCTGGAGTAAAGGGCCTGGAAACACCATATATTTT.

The table lists this clone with a few counts. This chain joins TRBV30 and TRBJ1-1, with TRBD1 identical over 9 bases. Germline-derived CDR1 and CDR2 are GTSNPN and SVGIG (reference sequence). Trimming at V came to 8 bases and at J to 2 bases, leaving 6 bases not matched to a gene. CDR3 length equals 13 residues. CDR3 sequence reads: CARSDRGNTEAFF. The CDR3 DNA follows: TGTGCCCGTTCGGACAGGGGTAACACTGAAGCTTTCTTT.

The CDR3 region is CASRYSYNQPQHF. CDR3 coding DNA: TGTGCCAGCAGATACAGCTACAATCAGCCCCAGCATTTT. The V call is TRBV27, the J call TRBJ1-5; no definite D call. The germline V gene has CDR1 MNHEY and CDR2 SMNVEV (reference sequence). The CDR3 is 13 amino acids. Trimming took off 6 bases at V and 3 bases at J, with 9 bases between the two ends.

The chain is built from TRBV29-1 and TRBJ2-3; unclear D gene. Germline V gives CDR1 SQVTM, CDR2 ANQGSEA. V gave up 3 bases and J gave up 1 base, with 8 bases separating them. The CDR3 totals 13 residues. The CDR3 loop reads CSVDGYGTDTQYF. The CDR3 region has the DNA TGCAGCGTTGACGGGTACGGCACAGATACGCAGTATTTT.

This chain uses TRBV19 with TRBJ2-5; 12 bases match TRBD2. The V gene's germline CDR1 is LNHDA and CDR2 SQIVND (reference sequence). The J segment lost 5 bases and the V segment lost 7 bases, leaving 5 bases of the junction unmatched. This CDR3 is built from 14 residues. CDR3 amino acids: CASTTGLAGETQYF. The CDR3, as DNA: TGTGCCAGTACCACGGGACTAGCGGGCGAGACCCAGTACTTC.

The rearrangement joins TRBV27 to TRBJ2-7; 9 bases line up with TRBD1. The CDR3 has 15 amino acids. The J segment lost 0 bases and the V segment lost 6 bases, leaving 6 bases of the junction unmatched. The germline V gene has CDR1 MNHEY and CDR2 SMNVEV (reference sequence). The CDR3 region is CASSRRGQGSYEQYF. The CDR3 DNA reads as TGTGCCAGCAGCCGCAGGGGACAGGGCTCCTACGAGCAGTACTTC.

The genes are TRBV16 and TRBJ2-7; D remains unclear. The germline gives CDR1 KGHSY, CDR2 FQNENV. V dropped 2 bases and J dropped 2 bases, with 4 bases sitting between them. CDR3 length: 12 residues. CDR3 amino acids: CASSQITYEQYF. The CDR3 region has the DNA TGTGCCAGCAGCCAAATAACCTACGAGCAGTACTTC. Drawing the rest from reference TRBV16 and TRBJ2-7, the complete variable domain is GEEVAQTPKHLVRGEGQKAKLYCAPIKGHSYVFWYQQVLKNEFKFLISFQNENVFDETGMPKERFSAKCLPNSPCSLEIQATKLEDSAVYFCASSQITYEQYFGPGTRLTVT.

The chain joins TRBV18 to TRBJ2-7; no reliable D call. CDR1 KGHSH and CDR2 LQKENI come from the germline V gene. The CDR3 spans 14 residues. Trimming stripped 2 bases from V and 0 bases from J, with 8 bases between. The CDR3 sequence is CASSPGLDSYEQYF. CDR3 DNA sequence: TGTGCCAGCTCACCAGGGTTGGACTCCTACGAGCAGTACTTC.

The chain has TRBV9 and TRBJ1-5, with no clear D. V was shortened by 0 bases and J by 6 bases, with 7 bases between the two germline ends. Germline CDR1 and CDR2: SGDLS and YYNGEE. The CDR3 has 13 amino acids. The CDR3 region has the DNA TGTGCCAGCAGCGTAGGGCTCGGTCAGCCCCAGCATTTT. It codes for CASSVGLGQPQHF.

The genes are TRBV28 and TRBJ2-7; 8 bases fit TRBD1. This CDR3 region has 14 residues. Trimming took 7 bases from V and 3 from J; bases not matched to a gene: 8. The germline gives CDR1 MDHEN, CDR2 SYDVKM. In nucleotides, the CDR3 is TGTGCCAGCACTGAGGACAGGGAAGTCTACGAGCAGTACTTC. It specifies CASTEDREVYEQYF.

J is TRBJ1-2 and V is TRBV6-5; a possible D gene is TRBD1 (5 bases). This CDR3 contains 13 residues. Per germline, CDR1 MNHEY and CDR2 SVGAGI. Trimming pared 3 bases from V and 6 bases from J, leaving 11 bases between. The CDR3 loop is CASSYVGADGYTF. CDR3 nucleotide sequence: TGTGCCAGCAGTTATGTTGGGGCCGATGGCTACACCTTC.